Listed below are T cell receptor beta chains from one sample, sequenced in a study of T cells expressing NK-cell markers. TCRdb reprocessed the 5' RACE reads, keeping one entry per CDR3 protein, no DNA. The ten top clones account for around 20%, within a sample of approximately 170,000 distinct CDR3 sequences. Sequenced sample: blood T cells: a sorted CD56 or NKG2C T cell subset, CD4+ or CD8+ T cells, or bulk PBMC T cells (not recorded which). The receptors were gathered from a man aged 18-69 years in good health. CDR3s include the opening cysteine and the closing phenylalanine or tryptophan. Fields, in order: J gene, V gene, CDR3 protein.

J: TRBJ1-3
V: TRBV15
CDR3: CATSKGQVALGNTIYF

J: TRBJ2-1
V: TRBV24-1
CDR3: CATSDSSWDEQFF

J: TRBJ1-1
V: TRBV4-1
CDR3: CASSQRPRLNTEAFF

J: TRBJ2-5
V: TRBV11-2
CDR3: CASSFRREEETQYF

J: TRBJ1-5
V: TRBV7-9
CDR3: CASSLEKGSSLNQPQHF

J: TRBJ2-5
V: TRBV12-5
CDR3: CASGKTDPGIRETQYF

J: TRBJ2-3
V: TRBV6-5
CDR3: CASSYSLAGLPQYF

J: TRBJ2-7
V: TRBV7-8
CDR3: CASSSLPGQGVREQYF

J: TRBJ2-2
V: TRBV7-9
CDR3: CASSLTGGNTGELFF

J: TRBJ2-4
V: TRBV20-1
CDR3: CSARDPHQGSFAKNIQYF

J: TRBJ1-5
V: TRBV28
CDR3: CASSGGWVSNQPQHF

J: TRBJ1-5
V: TRBV27
CDR3: CASKGIGQPQHF

J: TRBJ1-1
V: TRBV11-1
CDR3: CASTFGGVDTEAFF

J: TRBJ1-5
V: TRBV7-9
CDR3: CASSDQGGNQPQHF

J: TRBJ2-1
V: TRBV3-1
CDR3: CASSLASGGASYNEQFF

J: TRBJ2-5
V: TRBV25-1
CDR3: CAISPGVAETQYF

J: TRBJ2-7
V: TRBV15
CDR3: CATSRTFRDRMFYEQYF

J: TRBJ1-5
V: TRBV7-9
CDR3: CASSLGTGGDGNQPQHF

J: TRBJ1-3
V: TRBV13
CDR3: CASSLGRRGDTIYF

J: TRBJ2-1
V: TRBV11-2
CDR3: CASSPDFLSGAPENYNEQFF

J: TRBJ1-2
V: TRBV19
CDR3: CASSAQGGVYGYTF

J: TRBJ1-6
V: TRBV6-5
CDR3: CASSYRGAGSPLHF

J: TRBJ1-5
V: TRBV13
CDR3: CASSSRTVGSDQPQHF

J: TRBJ2-7
V: TRBV4-2
CDR3: CASSREQDLSSYEQYF

J: TRBJ1-1
V: TRBV28
CDR3: CASSLTAGEAFF

J: TRBJ2-7
V: TRBV5-1
CDR3: CASSLQGPYEQYF

J: TRBJ2-7
V: TRBV19
CDR3: CASSIRPGDVYEQYF

J: TRBJ1-1
V: TRBV18
CDR3: CASSPQFSGGQEAFF

J: TRBJ2-1
V: TRBV5-4
CDR3: CASSPRIADNEQFF

J: TRBJ2-7
V: TRBV20-1
CDR3: CSARAAGRHEQYF

J: TRBJ2-5
V: TRBV5-1
CDR3: CASSLQQPPDQETQYF

J: TRBJ2-1
V: TRBV12-3/TRBV12-4
CDR3: CASTHSAGVYNEQFF

J: TRBJ2-1
V: TRBV29-1
CDR3: CSVEGGPAKNNEQFF

J: TRBJ1-1
V: TRBV5-5
CDR3: CASSPGAGGFTEAFF

J: TRBJ2-3
V: TRBV27
CDR3: CASSLLGPGGSTDTQYF

J: TRBJ1-1
V: TRBV27
CDR3: CASSLSRERNTEAFF

J: TRBJ2-7
V: TRBV7-8
CDR3: CASSSGQVGQYF

J: TRBJ1-1
V: TRBV2
CDR3: CASSQGQATKAEAFF

J: TRBJ2-7
V: TRBV27
CDR3: CASMGTVSSYEQYF

J: TRBJ2-7
V: TRBV18
CDR3: CACRGGRAYEQYF

J: TRBJ2-2
V: TRBV15
CDR3: CATSSDRETGELFF

J: TRBJ1-6
V: TRBV10-3
CDR3: CAVARQTEIGSPLHF

J: TRBJ2-4
V: TRBV7-9
CDR3: CASSPRGRDKNIQYF

J: TRBJ1-1
V: TRBV13
CDR3: CASSAQGGASTEAFF

J: TRBJ2-5
V: TRBV6-1
CDR3: CASSEVAGNQETQYF

J: TRBJ1-2
V: TRBV3-1
CDR3: CASRQTVGAGYSYGYTF